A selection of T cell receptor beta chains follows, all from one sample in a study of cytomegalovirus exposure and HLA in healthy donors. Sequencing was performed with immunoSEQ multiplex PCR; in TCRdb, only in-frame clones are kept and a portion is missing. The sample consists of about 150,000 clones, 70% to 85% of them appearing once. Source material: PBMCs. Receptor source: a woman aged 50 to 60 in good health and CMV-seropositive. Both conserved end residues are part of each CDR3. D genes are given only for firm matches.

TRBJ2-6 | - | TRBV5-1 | CASSPRGISGANVLTF
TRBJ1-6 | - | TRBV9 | CASSVGIEKVSPLHF
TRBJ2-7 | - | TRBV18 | CASSLTDEQYF
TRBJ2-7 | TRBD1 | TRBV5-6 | CASSGQGAIEQYF
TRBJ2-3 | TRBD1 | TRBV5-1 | CASSLGQGAGDTQYF
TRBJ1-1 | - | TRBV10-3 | CAISAPPGGNTEAFF
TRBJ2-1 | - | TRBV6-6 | CASTPTRGEQFF
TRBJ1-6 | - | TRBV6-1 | CASSGLAGHRDSPLHF
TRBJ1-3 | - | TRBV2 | CASSRVQGYAGNTIYF
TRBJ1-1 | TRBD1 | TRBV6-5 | CASRQGQGLLAFF
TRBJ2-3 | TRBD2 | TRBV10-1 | CASNVSGLAGGVTQYF
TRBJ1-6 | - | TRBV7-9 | CASSFNRENSPLHF
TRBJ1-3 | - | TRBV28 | CASSLGDNSGNTIYF
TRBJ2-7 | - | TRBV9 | CASSADSYEQYF
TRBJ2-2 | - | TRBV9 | CASSVSGGNTGELFF
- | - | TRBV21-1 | CASSKGAISHEQYF
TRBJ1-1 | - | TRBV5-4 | CASSLGAKGEEAFF
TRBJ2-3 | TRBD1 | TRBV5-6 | CASSLGTGKVSDTQYF
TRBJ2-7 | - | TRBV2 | CASSVSSSYEQYF
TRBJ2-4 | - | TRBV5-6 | CASSLADLLVQDIQYF
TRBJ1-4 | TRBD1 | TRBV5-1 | CASSPGTGGNEKLFF
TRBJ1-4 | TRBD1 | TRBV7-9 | CASSPGQDFNEKLFF
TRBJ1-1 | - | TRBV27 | CASSLQGLNTEAFF
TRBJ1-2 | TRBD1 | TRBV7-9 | CASSSGTGEGGYTF
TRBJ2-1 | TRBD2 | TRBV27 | CASSFRPGLPQNEQFF
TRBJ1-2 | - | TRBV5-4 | CASTKGSLADYGYTF
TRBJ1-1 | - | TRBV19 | CASSIRGMNTEAFF
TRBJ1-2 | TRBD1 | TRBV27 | CASSSGRGNYGYTF
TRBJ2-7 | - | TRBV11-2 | CASSPVVYEQYF
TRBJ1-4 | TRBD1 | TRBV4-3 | CASSQDQRQGAWEKLFF
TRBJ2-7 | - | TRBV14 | CASSYGGDRQYF
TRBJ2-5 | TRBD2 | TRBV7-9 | CASRPSTSGEGETQYF
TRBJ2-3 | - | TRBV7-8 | CASRGRGPTDTQYF
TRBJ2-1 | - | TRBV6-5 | CASSSKGNEQFF
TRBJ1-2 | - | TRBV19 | CASSIGLAQGGGYTF
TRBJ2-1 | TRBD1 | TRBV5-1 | CASSLQGAGDEQFF
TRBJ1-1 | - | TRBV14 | CASSPGHAMNTEAFF
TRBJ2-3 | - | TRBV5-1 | CASSSGLGADTQYF
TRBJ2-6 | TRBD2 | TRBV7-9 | CASSPSGGSRANVLTF
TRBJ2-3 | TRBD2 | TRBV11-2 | CASSLLAGQIPTDTQYF
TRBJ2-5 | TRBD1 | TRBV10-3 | CAISETKGQGTRETQYF